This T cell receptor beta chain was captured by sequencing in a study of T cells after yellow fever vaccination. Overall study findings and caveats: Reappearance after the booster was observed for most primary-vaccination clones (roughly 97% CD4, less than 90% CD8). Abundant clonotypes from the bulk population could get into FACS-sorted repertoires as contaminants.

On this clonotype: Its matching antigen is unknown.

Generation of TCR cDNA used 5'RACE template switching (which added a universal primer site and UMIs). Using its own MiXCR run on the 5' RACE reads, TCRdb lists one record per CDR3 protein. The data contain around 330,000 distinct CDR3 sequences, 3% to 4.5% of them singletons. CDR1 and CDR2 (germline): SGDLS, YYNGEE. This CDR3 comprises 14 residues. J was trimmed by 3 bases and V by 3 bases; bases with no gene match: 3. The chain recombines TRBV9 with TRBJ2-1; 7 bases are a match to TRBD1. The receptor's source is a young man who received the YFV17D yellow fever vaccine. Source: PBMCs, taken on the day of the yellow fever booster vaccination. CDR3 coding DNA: TGTGCCAGCAGCGCACGGGACAGCTACAATGAGCAGTTCTTC. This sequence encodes CASSARDSYNEQFF.